One sample yielded the 14 T cell receptor beta chains listed below, sequenced in a study of primary melanoma T cells and metastatic recurrence. Clones were read by immunoSEQ multiplex PCR, and TCRdb kept only the in-frame ones, dropping some. The data hold approximately 590 clones, with around 79% observed a single time. Sequencing was performed on melanoma tumor tissue. The receptors stem from a human donor with melanoma.

The chain uses TRBV28 and TRBJ2-7; no reliable D call. CDR3 length equals 16 residues. Germline V gives CDR1 MDHEN, CDR2 SYDVKM. The ends were cut back, 4 bases at V and 5 bases at J, with 21 bases in the middle. Here the CDR3 reads CASSSLWATLPNEQYF. The CDR3 DNA sequence: TGTGCCAGCAGTTCGCTCTGGGCGACCTTACCCAACGAGCAGTACTTC.

This chain joins TRBV29-1 and TRBJ1-4; D might be TRBD1 (5 bases). V gave up 5 bases and J gave up 0 bases, with 10 bases separating them. Per germline, CDR1 SQVTM and CDR2 ANQGSEA. The length of the CDR3 is 14 residues. CDR3 protein: CSVSDSATNEKLFF. CDR3 bases: TGCAGCGTTTCCGACAGTGCAACTAATGAAAAACTGTTTTTT.

The V and J genes are TRBV11-3 and TRBJ1-3, with TRBD1 matching 8 bases. CDR1 is SGHNT and CDR2 is YENEEA in the germline V gene. The CDR3 is 15 amino acids. J gave up 4 bases and V 5 bases, and 7 bases lay outside the gene matches. The CDR3: CASSLVDRVGNTIYF. CDR3 DNA: TGTGCCAGCAGCCTGGTGGACAGGGTCGGAAACACCATATATTTT.

The chain carries TRBV11-3 and TRBJ2-1; D unresolved. CDR3 size: 15 residues. CDR1 and CDR2 (germline): SGHNT, YENEEA. V was pared by 2 bases and J by 0 bases, with 8 bases between. CDR3 sequence reads: CASSLHTSSYNEQFF. The CDR3 DNA sequence: TGTGCCAGCAGCTTACATACGAGCTCCTACAATGAGCAGTTCTTC.

The chain employs TRBV11-3 and TRBJ2-4; possible D gene TRBD2, 5 bases. The CDR3 extends over 15 amino acids. Germline V lookup: CDR1 SGHNT, CDR2 YENEEA. Trimming left V 5 bases short and J 7 bases short, with 18 bases between. CDR3 DNA sequence: TGTGCCAGCAGCCAACCCTCCGAGGGTGGGAACATTCAGTACTTC. Translation: CASSQPSEGGNIQYF.

The chain couples TRBV5-1 to TRBJ2-6, with D possibly TRBD2 on 5 matching bases. With 4 bases removed from V and 4 bases from J, the gap between germline ends came to 15 bases. CDR1 and CDR2 from the germline V gene are SGHRS and YFSETQ. The CDR3 is 16 residues long. CDR3: CASSRDVRGGANVLTF. In DNA, the CDR3 is TGCGCCAGCAGCCGGGATGTGCGTGGAGGGGCCAACGTCCTGACTTTC.

The DNA for the CDR3 is TGTGCCATCAGCTTAGCGGGGCTAAACACAGATACGCAGTATTTT. Its protein product is CAISLAGLNTDTQYF. V usage is TRBV6-8 and J usage is TRBJ2-3; 8 positions agree with TRBD2. J was trimmed by 2 bases and V by 10 bases; bases with no gene match: 11. There are 15 residues in the CDR3. Germline V gene data show CDR1 as MNHGY and CDR2 as SAAAGT.

This clone was observed once. The chain employs TRBV28 and TRBJ1-5; no clear D. Trimming cost V 7 bases and J 7 bases, with 11 bases left between them. CDR1 is MDHEN, CDR2 SYDVKM, per germline. The CDR3 length is 12 residues. CDR3: CASTAGRQPQHF. The CDR3 nucleotides read TGTGCCAGCACCGCAGGAAGGCAGCCCCAGCATTTT.

This clone has only one observation. The rearrangement uses TRBV28 and TRBJ1-2; 7 bases map to TRBD1. Per the germline V gene, CDR1 is MDHEN and CDR2 is SYDVKM. The junction had 5 bases not matched to a gene; V was cut back by 6 bases and J by 4 bases. There are 13 residues in the CDR3. CDR3 amino acids: CASSRQGSYGYTF. The DNA of the CDR3 is TGTGCCAGCAGCCGACAGGGTAGCTATGGCTACACCTTC.

V is TRBV28 and J is TRBJ2-7, with TRBD1 matching 8 bases. V gave up 2 bases and J gave up 4 bases; unmatched junction bases: 7. Looked up from germline, CDR1 is MDHEN and CDR2 is SYDVKM. The length of the CDR3 is 15 residues. The CDR3 DNA follows: TGTGCCAGCAGTTTAGGGACAGGCCTTTTATACGAGCAGTACTTC. It yields the protein CASSLGTGLLYEQYF.

J is TRBJ2-3 and V is TRBV19; D is uncertain. Germline V gene lookup returns CDR1 LNHDA and CDR2 SQIVND (reference sequence). This CDR3 has 12 amino acids. V lost 0 bases to trimming and J lost 5 bases, with 3 bases between them. CDR3 sequence: CASSIDRDTQYF. The CDR3 DNA reads as TGTGCCAGTAGTATAGATCGAGATACGCAGTATTTT.

This clone appeared once. V is TRBV29-1 and J is TRBJ2-1; D gene ambiguous. Germline V lookup: CDR1 SQVTM, CDR2 ANQGSEA. CDR3 length: 12 amino acids. V was cut by 3 bases and J by 6 bases, with 9 bases left in between. CDR3 bases: TGCAGCGTTGATTTCCTCCCCAATGAGCAGTTCTTC. This gives the protein CSVDFLPNEQFF.

The rearrangement uses TRBV9 and TRBJ1-2; the D gene is possibly TRBD1 (5 bases). The germline V gene has CDR1 SGDLS and CDR2 YYNGEE. CDR3 length equals 12 residues. Trimming cost V 5 bases and J 2 bases, with 7 bases left between them. CDR3: CASRSGNYGYTF. DNA of the CDR3: TGTGCCAGCAGATCAGGGAACTATGGCTACACCTTC. Full variable domain (outside the CDR3, taken from reference TRBV9 and TRBJ1-2): DSGVTQTPKHLITATGQRVTLRCSPRSGDLSVYWYQQSLDQGLQFLIQYYNGEERAKGNILERFSAQQFPDLHSELNLSSLELGDSALYFCASRSGNYGYTFGSGTRLTVV.

The DNA of the CDR3 is TGTGCCAGCAGCTTAGGAAGCGGATCCTACAATGAGCAGTTCTTC. As protein: CASSLGSGSYNEQFF. This chain joins TRBV11-3 and TRBJ2-1; perhaps TRBD2 as D (5 bases). The V gene's germline CDR1 is SGHNT and CDR2 YENEEA. V lost 1 base and J 1 base, leaving 8 bases between the germline ends. CDR3 length: 15 amino acids.